This T cell receptor beta chain was captured in a study of cytomegalovirus exposure and HLA in healthy donors. Both 60 Vbeta primers and 13 Jbeta primers went into the PCR. Measured with immunoSEQ multiplex PCR; TCRdb has only the in-frame clones, and not every one. The profile covers 90,000 to 130,000 clones, with 65% to 75% appearing a single time and around 4.9% taken by the ten largest. The CDR3 runs to 16 residues. V was shortened by 0 bases and J by 4 bases, with 13 bases between the two germline ends. Germline assignment: CDR1 LNHNV and CDR2 YYDKDF (reference sequence). Sequenced material: PBMCs. The rearrangement joins TRBV15 to TRBJ1-3, with D unresolved. The TCR comes from a man aged 30-40 years in good health and CMV-seropositive. CDR3 loop: CATSRDIRQAGNTIYF. Written as DNA, the CDR3 is TGTGCCACCAGCAGAGATATACGCCAGGCGGGAAACACCATATATTTT.